A selection of T cell receptor beta chains follows, all from one sample in a study of response to subunit inactivated influenza vaccine. Using its own MiXCR run on the RT-PCR reads, TCRdb lists one record per CDR3 protein. The sample records 250,000 to 350,000 distinct CDR3 sequences, 22% being singletons. The specimen was PBMCs from blood, collected less than 22 months after vaccination. The receptors stem from a man aged 50-75 years who received an inactivated influenza vaccine. CDR3s include the opening cysteine and the closing phenylalanine or tryptophan. D genes are given only for firm matches. Only some rows state a clone size, as once, few, many or a class for expanded clones.

J gene,clone size,D gene,V gene,CDR3 protein,CDR3 DNA
TRBJ1-5,few,TRBD1,TRBV6-2/TRBV6-3,CASSYSAGQGKNQPQHF,TGTGCCAGCAGTTACTCAGCCGGACAGGGTAAAAATCAGCCCCAGCATTTT
TRBJ1-6,.,.,TRBV18,CASSPGYSPLHF,TGTGCCAGCTCACCAGGGTATTCACCCCTCCACTTT
TRBJ1-5,many,TRBD1,TRBV29-1,CSVGQGGQPQHF,TGCAGCGTCGGACAGGGTGGTCAGCCCCAGCATTTT
TRBJ2-3,.,TRBD1,TRBV6-1,CASSDKDRVVDTQYF,TGTGCCAGCAGCGACAAGGACAGGGTAGTGGATACGCAGTATTTT
TRBJ2-6,once,.,TRBV7-8,CASSLRETGVGANVLTF,TGTGCCAGCAGCTTAAGGGAAACGGGGGTCGGGGCCAACGTCCTGACTTTC
TRBJ2-1,.,TRBD2,TRBV2,CASMGLAGIYNNEQFF,TGTGCCAGCATGGGGCTAGCGGGCATATATAACAATGAGCAGTTCTTC
TRBJ2-7,.,.,TRBV20-1,CSAETGSPYEQYF,TGCAGTGCGGAAACAGGGAGCCCCTACGAGCAGTACTTC
TRBJ1-3,few,.,TRBV12-3/TRBV12-4,CASSPSQAGRGNTIYF,TGTGCCAGCAGTCCCAGTCAAGCGGGCCGGGGAAACACCATATATTTT
TRBJ2-1,.,.,TRBV6-1,CASSTARWDNEQFF,TGTGCCAGCAGTACAGCCAGGTGGGACAATGAGCAGTTCTTC
TRBJ2-5,.,TRBD1,TRBV18,CASSPAGTGVQTQYF,TGTGCCAGCTCACCAGCCGGGACAGGGGTACAGACCCAGTACTTC
TRBJ2-5,.,.,TRBV11-2,CASRPTVAETQYF,TGTGCCAGCAGGCCCACAGTGGCCGAGACCCAGTACTTC
TRBJ1-5,.,.,TRBV10-3,CAISETTGTIGDQPQHF,TGTGCCATCAGTGAGACAACAGGAACGATTGGGGATCAGCCCCAGCATTTT
TRBJ1-1,many,.,TRBV11-2,CASIKGDSQDTEAFF,TGTGCCAGCATCAAAGGGGACTCGCAGGACACTGAAGCTTTCTTT
TRBJ2-2,.,.,TRBV5-1,CASSEGLVNTGELFF,TGCGCCAGCAGTGAGGGACTGGTGAACACCGGGGAGCTGTTTTTT
TRBJ2-5,.,.,TRBV5-4,CASSFQGRLQETQYF,TGTGCCAGCAGCTTTCAGGGACGGCTACAAGAGACCCAGTACTTC
TRBJ2-2,.,.,TRBV19,CASSIVNTYTGELFF,TGTGCCAGTAGTATAGTTAACACCTACACCGGGGAGCTGTTTTTT
TRBJ1-4,few,TRBD1,TRBV7-9,CASSHSGTDNEKLFF,TGTGCCAGCAGCCACTCCGGGACAGATAATGAAAAACTGTTTTTT
TRBJ1-2,many,.,TRBV6-2/TRBV6-3,CASSYSYSPLGYTF,TGTGCCAGCAGTTACTCCTACAGTCCCCTGGGCTACACCTTC
TRBJ1-2,few,.,TRBV20-1,CSAREGLGFYGYTF,TGCAGTGCTAGAGAGGGACTTGGATTCTATGGCTACACCTTC
TRBJ2-3,.,.,TRBV29-1,CSVESTDTQYF,TGCAGCGTTGAGTCCACGGATACGCAGTATTTT
TRBJ1-5,many,.,TRBV5-1,CASSPGVGDQPQHF,TGCGCCAGCAGCCCCGGGGTCGGGGATCAGCCCCAGCATTTT
TRBJ1-1,.,TRBD1,TRBV11-2,CASSPRGQVNTEAFF,TGTGCCAGCAGCCCCAGGGGGCAGGTAAACACTGAAGCTTTCTTT
TRBJ1-2,.,TRBD1,TRBV7-2,CASNLRLGQGDGYTF,TGTGCCAGCAACTTGAGGCTCGGACAGGGCGATGGCTACACCTTC
TRBJ2-7,.,TRBD1,TRBV25-1,CASTDRGSYEQYF,TGTGCCAGCACGGACAGGGGTTCCTACGAGCAGTACTTC
TRBJ2-2,.,.,TRBV20-1,CSASRTGGELFF,TGCAGTGCTAGCAGGACCGGCGGGGAGCTGTTTTTT
TRBJ2-7,few,.,TRBV6-2/TRBV6-3,CASKVPGGSSYEQYF,TGTGCCAGCAAAGTTCCCGGCGGAAGCTCCTACGAGCAGTACTTC
TRBJ2-3,few,TRBD2,TRBV4-1,CASSQGVLAGGPGPDTQYF,TGCGCCAGCAGCCAAGGAGTACTAGCGGGGGGGCCCGGTCCAGATACGCAGTATTTT
TRBJ1-3,.,.,TRBV12-3/TRBV12-4,CASRDPNSGGVNTIYF,TGTGCCAGCAGGGACCCCAACAGTGGGGGCGTAAACACCATATATTTT
TRBJ1-5,many,TRBD1,TRBV6-1,CASSRGQGGNQPQHF,TGTGCCAGCAGTCGTGGACAGGGAGGCAATCAGCCCCAGCATTTT
TRBJ1-1,.,TRBD1,TRBV5-6,CASSLKTGTGQVYDTEAFF,TGTGCCAGCAGCTTGAAAACCGGGACAGGGCAAGTGTACGACACTGAAGCTTTCTTT
TRBJ2-7,.,.,TRBV3-1,CASSQVEDEQYF,TGTGCCAGCAGCCAAGTTGAAGACGAGCAGTACTTC
TRBJ1-5,.,TRBD1,TRBV24-1,CATSGGTGENQPQHF,TGTGCCACCAGTGGAGGGACAGGGGAGAATCAGCCCCAGCATTTT
TRBJ2-7,.,.,TRBV5-1,CASSLGFTGEEQYF,TGCGCCAGCAGCTTGGGATTCACGGGTGAAGAGCAGTACTTC
TRBJ2-3,few,.,TRBV29-1,CSVRGASTDTQYF,TGCAGCGTTCGCGGGGCTAGCACAGATACGCAGTATTTT
TRBJ1-2,.,.,TRBV20-1,CSARVGRPGGYTF,TGCAGTGCTAGAGTTGGAAGACCAGGGGGCTACACCTTC
TRBJ2-2,.,.,TRBV6-1,CASRDLSGANTGELFF,TGTGCCAGCAGGGACCTAAGCGGAGCGAACACCGGGGAGCTGTTTTTT
TRBJ1-3,.,.,TRBV20-1,CSASPTGTASGNTIYF,TGCAGTGCTAGCCCTACCGGGACGGCCTCTGGAAACACCATATATTTT
TRBJ1-5,.,.,TRBV6-2/TRBV6-3,CASSDRVNSNQPQHF,TGTGCCAGCAGCGACAGAGTAAATAGCAATCAGCCCCAGCATTTT
TRBJ1-2,few,TRBD1,TRBV27,CASSFLQGALVGYTF,TGTGCCAGCAGTTTCCTACAGGGGGCGTTAGTTGGCTACACCTTC
TRBJ1-3,.,.,TRBV7-8,CASSQRVISGNTIYF,TGTGCCAGCAGCCAGCGGGTCATCTCTGGAAACACCATATATTTT
TRBJ2-1,.,TRBD2,TRBV3-1,CASSQAWTSGEGEQFF,TGTGCCAGCAGCCAAGCTTGGACTAGCGGGGAAGGGGAGCAGTTCTTC
TRBJ1-2,.,TRBD1,TRBV12-3/TRBV12-4,CASSPGTGRGHGYTF,TGTGCCAGCAGTCCAGGGACAGGGAGAGGACATGGCTACACCTTC
TRBJ2-3,few,.,TRBV6-5,CASSSDKRYSTDTQYF,TGTGCCAGCAGTTCTGACAAACGATATAGCACAGATACGCAGTATTTT
TRBJ2-1,few,.,TRBV20-1,CSVRTGNEQFF,TGCAGTGTAAGAACGGGGAATGAGCAGTTCTTC